This is a list of T cell receptor beta chains from one sample in a study of CD8 T cells in Susac syndrome. One entry per CDR3 protein results from TCRdb running MiXCR on the immunoSEQ multiplex PCR reads. The sample contains tens of thousands of distinct CDR3 sequences, roughly 94% of which appear only once. Material: CD4+ T cells from PBMCs. Receptor source: a human donor with Susac syndrome. Both conserved end residues are part of each CDR3. The D gene is left open where the match is weak. Expanded clones are given a class, and other clones once, few, many or no size at all.

size: .; V: TRBV4-1; D: .; J: TRBJ1-2; DNA: TGCGCCAGCAGCCAAGGGGCGTCGGGGGACTATGGCTACACCTTC; CDR3: CASSQGASGDYGYTF
size: .; V: TRBV28; D: .; J: TRBJ2-5; DNA: TGTGCCAGCATCCCGACAGGTCTTCGAGAGACCCAGTACTTC; CDR3: CASIPTGLRETQYF
size: .; V: TRBV18; D: .; J: TRBJ2-5; DNA: TGTGCCAGCTCACCACCCCCCACACCCGGGACATCGGGGGAGACCCAGTACTTC; CDR3: CASSPPPTPGTSGETQYF
size: .; V: TRBV20-1; D: .; J: TRBJ2-5; DNA: TGCAGTGCTAGGCCAGACAACCAAGAGACCCAGTACTTC; CDR3: CSARPDNQETQYF
size: once; V: TRBV4-1; D: .; J: TRBJ2-7; DNA: TGCGCCAGCAGCCCGGATGGGGACTACGAGCAGTACTTC; CDR3: CASSPDGDYEQYF
size: .; V: TRBV3-1; D: .; J: TRBJ2-2; DNA: TGTGCCAGCAGCCTCCTATGGGGGAAGCAGATAAACACCGGGGAGCTGTTTTTT; CDR3: CASSLLWGKQINTGELFF
size: .; V: TRBV7-2; D: TRBD2; J: TRBJ2-3; DNA: TGTGCCAGCAGCTTAGCCGCTAAAGCAGCGGGGAGCACAGATACGCAGTATTTT; CDR3: CASSLAAKAAGSTDTQYF
size: .; V: TRBV18; D: TRBD1; J: TRBJ2-7; DNA: TGTGCCAGCTCACCACCCCGGACAGGGGCCTACGAGCAGTACTTC; CDR3: CASSPPRTGAYEQYF
size: .; V: TRBV11-2; D: TRBD2; J: TRBJ2-5; DNA: TGTGCCAGCAGCTCCGTCCGGACTAGGGAAGAGACCCAGTACTTC; CDR3: CASSSVRTREETQYF
size: .; V: TRBV20-1; D: TRBD2; J: TRBJ2-3; DNA: TGCAGTGCTTCCCTGCCTAGCGGGTATACAGATACGCAGTATTTT; CDR3: CSASLPSGYTDTQYF
size: once; V: TRBV4-1; D: .; J: TRBJ2-5; DNA: TGCGCCAGCAGCCAAGTTCACCAAGAGACCCAGTACTTC; CDR3: CASSQVHQETQYF
size: .; V: TRBV9; D: .; J: TRBJ1-2; DNA: TGTGCCAGCGGAGGGAGTAACTATGGCTACACCTTC; CDR3: CASGGSNYGYTF
size: .; V: TRBV29-1; D: TRBD2; J: TRBJ2-7; DNA: TGCAGCGCGAATTTAGCGGGGGGGAATGAGCAGTACTTC; CDR3: CSANLAGGNEQYF
size: once; V: TRBV2; D: .; J: TRBJ2-7; DNA: TGTGCCAGCACGGAAGGGCTGCGGGAGCAGTACTTC; CDR3: CASTEGLREQYF
size: .; V: TRBV12-3/TRBV12-4; D: .; J: TRBJ2-7; DNA: TGTGCCAGCTCCGGGGGGAGGGGGCTATTATACGAGCAGTACTTC; CDR3: CASSGGRGLLYEQYF
size: .; V: TRBV15; D: TRBD1; J: TRBJ1-4; DNA: TGTGCCACCAGCGTCCGACAGGGCCCAGGGGAAAAACTGTTTTTT; CDR3: CATSVRQGPGEKLFF
size: .; V: TRBV7-9; D: .; J: TRBJ1-1; DNA: TGTGCCGACGGGACTGAGAACACTGAAGCTTTCTTT; CDR3: CADGTENTEAFF
size: .; V: TRBV20-1; D: .; J: TRBJ1-1; DNA: TGCAGTGCTAGAGATCTACGTAGGGGTACTGAAGCTTTCTTT; CDR3: CSARDLRRGTEAFF
size: .; V: TRBV20-1; D: .; J: TRBJ2-1; DNA: TGCAGTGCCAACCATCCAATATTAGGGTCGAATGAGCAGTTCTTC; CDR3: CSANHPILGSNEQFF
size: once; V: TRBV27; D: TRBD2; J: TRBJ2-7; DNA: TGTGCCAGCAGTGCCGGGACTAGCGGCTACGAGCAGTACTTC; CDR3: CASSAGTSGYEQYF
size: .; V: TRBV6-2/TRBV6-3; D: .; J: TRBJ2-5; DNA: TGTGCCAGCACCTCCGGGACTGGGCGAGAGACCCAGTACTTC; CDR3: CASTSGTGRETQYF
size: .; V: TRBV4-2; D: .; J: TRBJ1-1; DNA: TGTGCCAGCGGCCAAGATCCCGGGGGCCAAGCTTTCTTT; CDR3: CASGQDPGGQAFF
size: .; V: TRBV20-1; D: TRBD1; J: TRBJ1-2; DNA: TGCAGTGCTAGTCCCGGACAGGGGGCGAATGGCTACACCTTC; CDR3: CSASPGQGANGYTF
size: .; V: TRBV20-1; D: TRBD2; J: TRBJ2-1; DNA: TGCAGTGCTAGATCTCTGAGCGGGGGAAATGAGCAGTTCTTC; CDR3: CSARSLSGGNEQFF
size: .; V: TRBV2; D: TRBD2; J: TRBJ2-1; DNA: TGTGCCAGCAGGGAACTAGCGGGGGGGCGTATTGGTGAGCAGTTCTTC; CDR3: CASRELAGGRIGEQFF
size: .; V: TRBV19; D: .; J: TRBJ1-1; DNA: TGTGCCAGTAGTATTATCCCGGACAGTGAAGCTTTCTTT; CDR3: CASSIIPDSEAFF
size: once; V: TRBV19; D: .; J: TRBJ2-5; DNA: TGTGCCAGTAGTATAAGGGGACCCCAAGAGACCCAGTACTTC; CDR3: CASSIRGPQETQYF
size: .; V: TRBV29-1; D: .; J: TRBJ1-2; DNA: TGCAGCGTTGGGGAATATGGCTACACCTTC; CDR3: CSVGEYGYTF
size: once; V: TRBV10-3; D: TRBD2; J: TRBJ2-1; DNA: TGTGCCATCAGTGAGCCGGCGGGGGGGAAGCAGTTCTTC; CDR3: CAISEPAGGKQFF
size: .; V: TRBV5-6; D: TRBD2; J: TRBJ2-7; DNA: TGTGCCAGCAGACTAACTAGCGGGGGGGCTAACGAGCAGTACTTC; CDR3: CASRLTSGGANEQYF
size: .; V: TRBV5-6; D: .; J: TRBJ2-3; DNA: TGTGCCAGCAGCCCGACTAGAAAAGATACGCAGTATTTT; CDR3: CASSPTRKDTQYF
size: .; V: TRBV18; D: .; J: TRBJ2-1; DNA: TGTGCCAGCTCACCCGGAGGTGAGCAGTTCTTC; CDR3: CASSPGGEQFF
size: .; V: TRBV5-1; D: TRBD2; J: TRBJ2-1; DNA: TGCGCCAGCAGCTTGATGACGGGGGGTGGAAATGAGCAGTTCTTC; CDR3: CASSLMTGGGNEQFF
size: .; V: TRBV7-9; D: .; J: TRBJ1-3; DNA: TGTGCCAGTATTTCACCGGGTGGAGGAAACACCATATATTTT; CDR3: CASISPGGGNTIYF
size: .; V: TRBV15; D: .; J: TRBJ1-2; DNA: TGTGCCACCAGCCTCTCGGTTAGCTATGGCTACACCTTC; CDR3: CATSLSVSYGYTF
size: .; V: TRBV29-1; D: TRBD1; J: TRBJ1-4; DNA: TGCAGCGTTAAAAAATGGACAGGGTCTAATGAAAAACTGTTTTTT; CDR3: CSVKKWTGSNEKLFF
size: few; V: TRBV5-1; D: TRBD1; J: TRBJ2-1; DNA: TGCGCCAGCAGCTCGACAGGGGGCAATTCCTACAATGAGCAGTTCTTC; CDR3: CASSSTGGNSYNEQFF
size: once; V: TRBV20-1; D: .; J: TRBJ1-4; DNA: TGCAGTGCTATAGGAGGAAAAAAAGAAAAACTGTTTTTT; CDR3: CSAIGGKKEKLFF
size: .; V: TRBV27; D: TRBD1; J: TRBJ1-5; DNA: TGTGCCAGCAGTTCCGGGACAGGGAATCAGCCCCAGCATTTT; CDR3: CASSSGTGNQPQHF
size: .; V: TRBV2; D: .; J: TRBJ1-1; DNA: TGTGCCAGCAGCCCCTTGGTCAGCACTGAAGCTTTCTTT; CDR3: CASSPLVSTEAFF
size: .; V: TRBV11-3; D: TRBD1; J: TRBJ2-1; DNA: TGTGCCAGCAGCCCTGGACAGGGCTACAATGAGCAGTTCTTC; CDR3: CASSPGQGYNEQFF
size: once; V: TRBV12-3/TRBV12-4; D: .; J: TRBJ1-2; DNA: TGTGCCAGCCATGCCTCTGGCGGCTACACCTTC; CDR3: CASHASGGYTF
size: .; V: TRBV5-1; D: .; J: TRBJ1-4; DNA: TGCGCCAGCAGCTTATGGGCAACTAATGAAAAACTGTTTTTT; CDR3: CASSLWATNEKLFF
size: .; V: TRBV7-2; D: .; J: TRBJ1-2; DNA: TGTGCCAGCAGCTTAGAGTCCCTCGGAGGCTACACCTTC; CDR3: CASSLESLGGYTF
size: .; V: TRBV5-1; D: TRBD1; J: TRBJ1-2; DNA: TGTGCCAGTAGTCCAGGACAGGGCTATGGCTACACCTTC; CDR3: CASSPGQGYGYTF
size: once; V: TRBV20-1; D: TRBD2; J: TRBJ2-5; DNA: TGCAGTGCCCCCGGGAGGAGCGGGGACTTCCGGACCCAGTACTTC; CDR3: CSAPGRSGDFRTQYF
size: .; V: TRBV7-9; D: .; J: TRBJ1-1; DNA: TGTGCCAGCAGCTTTCGGAGTCCGGGACGACGGAACACTGAAGCTTTCTTT; CDR3: CASSFRSPGRRNTEAFF
size: .; V: TRBV2; D: TRBD2; J: TRBJ2-3; DNA: TGTGCCAGCAGTGACGGGGAGGGAAGGACAGATACGCAGTATTTT; CDR3: CASSDGEGRTDTQYF
size: .; V: TRBV3-1; D: TRBD1; J: TRBJ1-2; DNA: TGTGCCAGCAGCCACCGGGACAGACCAAACTATGGCTACACCTTC; CDR3: CASSHRDRPNYGYTF
size: .; V: TRBV12-3/TRBV12-4; D: .; J: TRBJ1-1; DNA: TGTGCCAGCAGTTTAGGCATGAACACTGAAGCTTTCTTT; CDR3: CASSLGMNTEAFF
size: .; V: TRBV29-1; D: TRBD1; J: TRBJ1-5; DNA: TGCAGCGTGGGACAGGGGGCCGAGCAGCCCCAGCATTTT; CDR3: CSVGQGAEQPQHF
size: .; V: TRBV2; D: .; J: TRBJ2-5; DNA: TGTGCCAGCAGTGAGGGACAAAAAACAGAGACCCAGTACTTC; CDR3: CASSEGQKTETQYF
size: .; V: TRBV18; D: TRBD2; J: TRBJ2-7; DNA: TGTGCCAGCTCACCGAGTCGGGGGGGGTACGAGCAGTACTTC; CDR3: CASSPSRGGYEQYF
size: .; V: TRBV3-1; D: TRBD1; J: TRBJ1-2; DNA: TGTGCCAGCAGCCCAAGGGACAGGGTGAACGTTGGGGACACCTTC; CDR3: CASSPRDRVNVGDTF
size: once; V: TRBV29-1; D: .; J: TRBJ1-3; DNA: TGCAGCGCCGGAGGCGACAACTCTGGAAACACCATATATTTT; CDR3: CSAGGDNSGNTIYF